The 22 T cell receptor beta chains below all came from one sample that was sequenced in a study of blood T cells in healthy people across ages. Using a J-beta primer mix together with a sample-barcoded 5' primer, a second PCR was run for roughly 6 to 12 cycles. TCRdb fed the 5' RACE reads into MiXCR, producing one record per CDR3 protein. The profile shows hundreds of thousands of distinct CDR3 sequences, roughly 50% of them singletons. The sample comprised blood. These TCRs come from a man aged 35-49 years in good health.

This clonotype was picked up a small number of times. The rearrangement uses TRBV10-2 and TRBJ2-1; D might be TRBD2 (6 bases). Trimming pared 2 bases from V and 1 base from J, leaving 9 bases between. This CDR3 region has 15 residues. Germline loops: CDR1 WSHSY, CDR2 SAAADI. CDR3 protein: CASSEPGESYNEQFF. The CDR3 DNA follows: TGCGCCAGCAGTGAGCCGGGGGAGTCCTACAATGAGCAGTTCTTC.

CDR3 amino acids: CASSGAGVNLGTEAFF. CDR3 nucleotide sequence: TGCGCCAGCAGTGGAGCGGGGGTGAACTTGGGCACTGAAGCTTTCTTT. The chain uses TRBV10-2 and TRBJ1-1; tentative D call: TRBD1 (5 bases). The CDR3 runs 16 residues. Germline V gene data show CDR1 as WSHSY and CDR2 as SAAADI. The V gene lost 4 bases and the J gene lost 4 bases, with 19 bases spanning the gap.

Only one count was recorded for this clonotype. The chain joins TRBV20-1 to TRBJ2-6; no firm D call. This CDR3 has 13 residues. Germline V lookup: CDR1 DFQATT, CDR2 SNEGSKA (reference sequence). Trimming shortened V by 0 bases and J by 11 bases, and 11 bases separated the two germline ends. The chain's CDR3 is CSARDYDRDVLTF. CDR3 DNA: TGCAGTGCTAGAGATTACGACCGGGACGTCCTGACTTTC.

The V call is TRBV6-1, the J call TRBJ2-7, with D perhaps matching TRBD1 (6 bases). This CDR3 contains 14 residues. V was clipped by 5 bases and J by 3 bases, with 14 bases between them. CDR1 and CDR2 from the germline V gene are MNHNS and SASEGT. The CDR3 DNA is TGTGCCAGCAGTCTATTCGTACAGGGCTACGAGCAGTACTTC. This translates into CASSLFVQGYEQYF.

The gene calls are TRBV7-3 and TRBJ2-6; TRBD1 matches 7 bases. The germline V gene has CDR1 SGHTA and CDR2 FQGTGA. CDR3 size: 17 residues. With 5 bases clipped from V and 1 base from J, the junction kept 8 bases outside the gene matches. CDR3 loop: CASSTRSGGSGANVLTF. In DNA form, the CDR3 reads TGTGCCAGCAGCACCAGATCAGGGGGATCTGGGGCCAACGTCCTGACTTTC.

The V gene is TRBV20-1, the J gene TRBJ2-2; possibly TRBD2 for D (5 bases). CDR3 length equals 15 residues. Trimming pared 0 bases from V and 6 bases from J, leaving 14 bases between. CDR1 and CDR2 from the germline V gene are DFQATT and SNEGSKA (reference sequence). CDR3 DNA: TGCAGTGCTAGAGATATTGGCGCGGGCCCCGGGGAGCTGTTTTTT. Protein: CSARDIGAGPGELFF.

The chain has TRBV20-1 and TRBJ2-7, with D perhaps TRBD1 (6 bases). Germline V CDR1 and CDR2: DFQATT, SNEGSKA (reference sequence). Trimming shortened V by 5 bases and J by 3 bases, and 17 bases separated the two germline ends. CDR3 length equals 14 residues. The CDR3 is CSAVHLTGHYEQYF. The DNA of the CDR3 is TGCAGTGCTGTTCACCTGACAGGCCACTACGAGCAGTACTTC.

In the case of this clonotype: The junction departs from the called germline gene at one end, perhaps through a read error. This sequence joins TRBV20-1 and TRBJ2-1; 7 nucleotides line up with TRBD1. Germline V gene sequence: CDR1 DFQATT, CDR2 SNEGSKA (reference sequence). CDR3 size: 15 residues. CDR3 in amino acids: CSARDRRTGFNEQFF. The CDR3 DNA reads as TGTAGTGCTAGAGATAGGCGGACAGGCTTCAATGAGCAGTTCTTC.

The rearrangement links TRBV2 to TRBJ1-1, with D possibly matching TRBD1 (5 bases). Trimming stripped 7 bases from V and 7 bases from J, with 19 bases between. The CDR3 consists of 14 residues. Germline CDR1 SNHLY, CDR2 FYNNEI. CDR3 loop: CASTALPGRGEAFF. The CDR3 DNA reads as TGTGCCAGCACCGCCCTGCCGGGACGTGGTGAAGCTTTCTTT.

V usage is TRBV6-2 or TRBV6-3 and J usage is TRBJ2-1, with D uncertain. This CDR3 is 13 amino acids long. Germline V gene data show CDR1 as MNHEY and CDR2 as SVGEGT. Trimming left V 0 bases short and J 7 bases short, with 7 bases between. CDR3 region: CASSYSMGNEQFF. The CDR3 DNA sequence: TGTGCCAGCAGTTACTCGATGGGGAATGAGCAGTTCTTC.

The chain links TRBV5-1 to TRBJ1-6, with D unresolved. This CDR3 comprises 18 residues. With 3 bases removed from V and 7 bases from J, the gap between germline ends came to 23 bases. Germline V gene lookup returns CDR1 SGHRS and CDR2 YFSETQ. The CDR3 DNA reads TGCGCCAGCAGCTCCGCACCCCAGACCCGGCAGGTGAATTCACCCCTCCACTTT. Translating it yields CASSSAPQTRQVNSPLHF.

The rearrangement links TRBV28 to TRBJ2-3; perhaps TRBD2 as D (5 bases). Deletions cut 8 bases from V and 2 bases from J, with 14 bases between. This CDR3 contains 14 residues. Germline V lookup: CDR1 MDHEN, CDR2 SYDVKM. The CDR3 region has the DNA TGTGCCAGCCAATGGCTAGCAATCACAGATACGCAGTATTTT. Translating it yields CASQWLAITDTQYF.

The chain has TRBV4-1 and TRBJ2-1; D not resolved. This CDR3 contains 16 residues. Trimming shortened V by 0 bases and J by 5 bases, and 14 bases separated the two germline ends. The germline gives CDR1 MGHRA, CDR2 YSYEKL. The chain's CDR3 is CASSQDQVAMNNEQFF. The CDR3 region has the DNA TGCGCCAGCAGCCAAGATCAGGTTGCGATGAACAATGAGCAGTTCTTC.

The genes are TRBV5-1 and TRBJ1-1, with 9 bases fitting TRBD1. There are 15 residues in the CDR3. CDR1 and CDR2 from the germline V gene are SGHRS and YFSETQ. With 0 bases clipped from V and 3 bases from J, the junction kept 3 bases outside the gene matches. The CDR3 reads CASSLGDRDYTEAFF. In DNA form, the CDR3 reads TGCGCCAGCAGCTTGGGGGACAGGGATTACACTGAAGCTTTCTTT.

The chain combines TRBV7-9 with TRBJ2-4; 7 positions match TRBD1. With 7 bases clipped from V and 0 bases from J, the junction kept 3 bases outside the gene matches. Per the germline V gene, CDR1 is SEHNR and CDR2 is FQNEAQ (reference sequence). This CDR3 has 14 residues. In DNA, the CDR3 is TGTGCCAGCACCGGGACAGTAGCCAAAAACATTCAGTACTTC. Protein: CASTGTVAKNIQYF.

With respect to this clonotype: Its ends do not fully match the called genes, so a read error is possible. The V call is TRBV16, the J call TRBJ2-7; D gene ambiguous. The CDR3 totals 14 residues. Germline CDR1 is KGHSY and CDR2 is FQNENV. The CDR3 is CASSPQVASTEQYF. In DNA, the CDR3 is TGTGCCAGCAGCCCCCAAGTCGCTAGTACCGAGCAGTACTTT.

This clonotype occurred a few times. The chain carries TRBV6-5 and TRBJ2-7, with TRBD1 matching over 7 bases. The CDR3 consists of 14 residues. Germline V gene lookup returns CDR1 MNHEY and CDR2 SVGAGI. Trimming cost V 5 bases and J 2 bases; bases outside gene matches: 6. CDR3 nucleotide sequence: TGTGCCAGCAGTGCTCCGGGACAGCCCTACGAGCAGTACTTC. Translating it yields CASSAPGQPYEQYF.

The gene calls are TRBV5-5 and TRBJ2-1; TRBD2 is a possible D gene (6 bases). V was pared by 2 bases and J by 0 bases, with 9 bases between. The CDR3 totals 15 residues. Germline-derived CDR1 and CDR2 are SGHKS and YYEKEE (reference sequence). DNA of the CDR3: TGTGCCAGCAGCTTCCGGGGGAACTCCTACAATGAGCAGTTCTTC. This sequence encodes CASSFRGNSYNEQFF. The complete variable domain, with remaining parts taken from reference TRBV5-5 and TRBJ2-1, reads DAGVTQSPTHLIKTRGQQVTLRCSPISGHKSVSWYQQVLGQGPQFIFQYYEKEERGRGNFPDRFSARQFPNYSSELNVNALLLGDSALYLCASSFRGNSYNEQFFGPGTRLTVL.

This chain joins TRBV11-2 and TRBJ2-1, with 10 bases fitting TRBD1. The trim removed 5 bases at V and 4 bases at J, leaving 8 bases unmatched. The CDR3 has 16 amino acids. Germline CDR1 and CDR2: SGHAT and FQNNGV. The CDR3 reads CASSPKDRGGYNEQFF. The CDR3 coding sequence is TGTGCCAGCAGCCCCAAGGACAGGGGGGGTTACAATGAGCAGTTCTTC.

V gene TRBV6-6 combines with J gene TRBJ2-2; either TRBD1 or TRBD2 may fit D (5 bases each). There are 14 residues in the CDR3. Trimming left V 8 bases short and J 3 bases short, with 13 bases between. Per germline, CDR1 MNHNY and CDR2 SVGAGI (reference sequence). The CDR3 DNA follows: TGTGCCAGCTCAGGGAGTCTGCACACCGGGGAGCTGTTTTTT. Amino acid sequence: CASSGSLHTGELFF.

The chain carries TRBV20-1 and TRBJ2-1; 8 nucleotides line up with TRBD1. The CDR3 is 15 amino acids. V lost 4 bases, J lost 0 bases, and 5 bases stayed unmatched. Germline values: CDR1 DFQATT, CDR2 SNEGSKA (reference sequence). CDR3 sequence: CSAMGQAVSYNEQFF. CDR3 sequence (DNA): TGCAGTGCTATGGGACAGGCCGTCTCCTACAATGAGCAGTTCTTC.

The J gene is TRBJ2-3, the V gene TRBV7-9, with a tentative D call TRBD1 (6 bases). Trimming took off 3 bases at V and 3 bases at J, with 10 bases between the two ends. The CDR3 is 14 residues long. Germline values: CDR1 SEHNR, CDR2 FQNEAQ (reference sequence). Here the CDR3 reads CASSFQTGTDTQYF. The CDR3 DNA is TGTGCCAGCAGCTTCCAGACAGGTACAGATACGCAGTATTTT.